The rows below give T cell receptor beta chains drawn from one sample of a study of CD8+CD57+ T cells in acquired aplastic anemia. From the reads, TCRdb called clonotypes with MiXCR, one entry per CDR3 protein. Of 200,000 to 250,000 distinct CDR3 sequences listed, more than 55% are singletons. Sequences were obtained from sorted CD4+, CD8+, or CD8+CD57+ T cells (not recorded which) from PBMCs. All receptors derive from a human donor with aplastic anemia. CDR3s include the opening cysteine and the closing phenylalanine or tryptophan. D genes are given only for firm matches. Clone size is not always given. Where it is, it says once, few, many or a class for expanded clones.

clone size | J gene | D gene | V gene | CDR3 protein | CDR3 DNA
. | TRBJ1-2 | . | TRBV25-1 | CASSDKGGGAHGYTF | TGTGCCAGCAGTGATAAGGGTGGGGGCGCGCATGGCTACACCTTC
. | TRBJ1-1 | . | TRBV29-1 | CSGLLTSNTEAFF | TGCAGCGGTCTATTGACCTCGAACACTGAAGCTTTCTTT
once | TRBJ2-2 | . | TRBV24-1 | CATSDLQGRGNTGELFF | TGTGCCACCAGTGATTTGCAGGGGCGCGGGAACACCGGGGAGCTGTTTTTT
few | TRBJ2-3 | . | TRBV20-1 | CSASKPDTQYF | TGCAGTGCTAGCAAACCAGATACGCAGTATTTT
. | TRBJ2-5 | . | TRBV7-9 | CASSPGWETQYF | TGTGCTAGCAGCCCGGGATGGGAGACCCAGTACTTC
few | TRBJ2-7 | TRBD2 | TRBV5-8 | CASSYPAGGLFEQYF | TGTGCCAGCAGCTATCCTGCGGGAGGGTTGTTCGAGCAGTACTTC
few | TRBJ2-5 | . | TRBV19 | CASRITGVETQYF | TGTGCCAGTAGAATTACGGGAGTAGAGACCCAGTACTTC
. | TRBJ2-7 | . | TRBV7-6 | CASSFEDEQYF | TGTGCCAGCAGCTTTGAGGATGAGCAGTACTTC
few | TRBJ2-7 | TRBD1 | TRBV5-1 | CASSSRGAGGNYEQYF | TGCGCCAGCAGCTCCAGAGGGGCAGGGGGAAACTACGAGCAGTACTTC
. | TRBJ2-7 | . | TRBV24-1 | CATSDYRQALSYEQYF | TGTGCCACCAGTGACTATAGACAGGCCCTCTCCTACGAGCAGTACTTC
. | TRBJ2-7 | . | TRBV29-1 | CSVVTGPYEQYF | TGCAGCGTTGTCACAGGGCCCTACGAGCAGTACTTC
. | TRBJ1-1 | . | TRBV7-2 | CASSLDWKAEAFF | TGTGCCAGCAGCTTAGACTGGAAGGCTGAAGCTTTCTTT
many | TRBJ1-1 | . | TRBV29-1 | CSSQDSMNTEAFF | TGCAGCTCTCAGGACAGCATGAACACTGAAGCTTTCTTT
. | TRBJ2-3 | TRBD2 | TRBV20-1 | CSADGRLAGATTDTQYF | TGCAGTGCTGATGGGAGGCTAGCGGGAGCTACCACAGATACGCAGTATTTT
. | TRBJ2-1 | TRBD2 | TRBV20-1 | CSARDQTGGRNEQFF | TGCAGTGCTAGAGATCAGACGGGAGGTCGCAATGAGCAGTTCTTC